This T cell receptor beta chain was recorded in a study of cytomegalovirus exposure and HLA in healthy donors. 60 Vbeta and 13 Jbeta primers were used in PCR. TCRdb's table, derived via immunoSEQ multiplex PCR, lists solely in-frame clones and lacks some. In all, the sample yields 50,000 to 80,000 clones. About this clone: Its antigen is unknown.

Trimming removed 1 base from V and 9 bases from J; junction bases left unmatched: 6. This CDR3 is built from 16 residues. Looked up from germline, CDR1 is LGHNA and CDR2 is YNFKEQ. The study, taken as a whole, reports: According to an earlier analysis, most TCR beta V segments yielded productive rearrangements about 87% or about 30% of the time. There were reportedly fewer N-insertions in an Asian-associated ancestry cluster than the approximately 600-donor mean, in a later analysis. Exclusion as indistinguishable affected some V segments, including TRBV6-2 and TRBV6-3. Cytomegalovirus association was assigned to approximately 160 TCR beta chains.

This TCR was recovered from a woman aged 18-30 years in good health and CMV-seronegative. The chain links TRBV4-2 to TRBJ2-2, with 12 nucleotides matching TRBD2. The sample consisted of PBMCs. The CDR3 reads CASSQGSSGGGRELFF. CDR3 DNA: TGTGCCAGCAGCCAAGGGTCTAGCGGGGGGGGCCGGGAGCTGTTTTTT.